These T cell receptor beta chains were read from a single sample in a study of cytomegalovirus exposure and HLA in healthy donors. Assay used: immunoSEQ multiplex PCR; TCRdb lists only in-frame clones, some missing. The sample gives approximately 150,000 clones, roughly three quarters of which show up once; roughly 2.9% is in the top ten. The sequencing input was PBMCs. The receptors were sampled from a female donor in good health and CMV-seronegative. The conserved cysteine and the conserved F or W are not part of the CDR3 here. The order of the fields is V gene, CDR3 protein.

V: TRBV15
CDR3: ATSVIRGLGTEAF

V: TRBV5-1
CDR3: ASSETSIGRGYQETQY

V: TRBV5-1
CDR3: ASSLAAGVRYEQY

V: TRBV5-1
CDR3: ASSLTTQGAGEQY

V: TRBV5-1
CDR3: ASSLASLRGGEYDEQF

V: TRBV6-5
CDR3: ASDRGNTEAF

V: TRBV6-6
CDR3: ASSFKGQGPYEQY

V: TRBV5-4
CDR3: ASSDAPTTLRGYT

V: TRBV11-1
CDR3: ASSLVPQGLEQY

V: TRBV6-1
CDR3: ASSREGRNQPQH

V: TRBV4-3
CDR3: AAGQGGTDTQY

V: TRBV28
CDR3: ASSPPGLAGVGYEQY

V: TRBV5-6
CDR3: ASSFEQGLMGGNTEAF

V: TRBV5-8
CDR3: ASSLVQANSPLH

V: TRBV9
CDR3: ASSAGTGRDEQY

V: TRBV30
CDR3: AWSGSPGQGNTEAF

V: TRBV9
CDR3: ASSARRAGPGEAF

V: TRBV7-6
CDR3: ASSLEGVAKETQY

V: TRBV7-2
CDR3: ASSWGVPLEQY

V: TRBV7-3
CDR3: ASSRNRGGSEQF

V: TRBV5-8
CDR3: ASSSNRGVTDTQY

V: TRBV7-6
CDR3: ASSLGVIRDTQY

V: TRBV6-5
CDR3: ASSYTPQGNTIY

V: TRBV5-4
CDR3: ASSLSGSGGYEQY

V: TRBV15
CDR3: ATSRDSGAGFRNNEQF

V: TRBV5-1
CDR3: ASSPTGLMNTEAF

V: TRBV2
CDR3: ASSFRARAGGLNEQF